Listed below are T cell receptor beta chains from one sample, sequenced in a study of STAT5B mutations in CD4+ large granular lymphocyte leukemia. Assay: immunoSEQ multiplex PCR; the TCRdb copy retains only in-frame clones and omits some. The table shows roughly 24,000 clones, with less than 80% occurring only once. The specimen was CD4+ T cells from blood buffy coats. The receptors shown here come from a human donor in good health. Both conserved end residues are part of each CDR3. A D gene is named only where the DNA matches it firmly. Size tells how often a clone was seen (once, few, many) or the class of an expanded clone, and some rows leave it out.

D gene	V gene	clone size	J gene	CDR3 protein	CDR3 DNA
NA	TRBV5-1	few	TRBJ1-1	CASSLQGPNTEAFF	TGCGCCAGCAGCCTTCAGGGACCCAACACTGAAGCTTTCTTT
NA	TRBV19	NA	TRBJ1-3	CASSSTASGNTIYF	TGTGCCAGTAGTTCGACAGCCTCTGGAAACACCATATATTTT
NA	TRBV6-5	NA	TRBJ1-6	CASTTGFNSPLHF	TGTGCCAGCACCACAGGGTTTAATTCACCCCTCCACTTT
TRBD2	TRBV28	NA	TRBJ2-7	CASSRGGTVASYEQYF	TGTGCCAGCAGTAGGGGAGGGACTGTTGCATCCTACGAGCAGTACTTC
NA	TRBV15	NA	TRBJ1-2	CATSTPPGAQRGGYTF	TGTGCCACCAGCACCCCCCCCGGGGCGCAACGAGGTGGCTACACCTTC
NA	TRBV9	NA	TRBJ2-7	CASSPGVGSYEQYF	TGTGCCAGCAGCCCCGGCGTGGGGTCCTACGAGCAGTACTTC
NA	TRBV11-2	NA	TRBJ1-3	CASSFLMSSGNTIYF	TGTGCCAGCAGCTTTCTCATGAGCTCTGGAAACACCATATATTTT
NA	TRBV7-9	NA	TRBJ2-7	CASTTGVAEQYF	TGTGCCAGCACGACTGGGGTTGCCGAGCAGTACTTC
NA	TRBV5-1	NA	TRBJ1-6	CASSFPGNNSPLHF	TGCGCCAGCAGCTTCCCAGGGAATAATTCACCCCTCCACTTT
TRBD1	TRBV7-8	few	TRBJ2-7	CASSPVAGTGLSYEQYF	TGTGCCAGCAGCCCAGTCGCCGGGACAGGACTCTCCTACGAGCAGTACTTC
NA	TRBV7-8	NA	TRBJ2-1	CASSLQGGVHNEQFF	TGTGCCAGCAGCCTCCAAGGCGGGGTGCACAATGAGCAGTTCTTC
NA	TRBV19	NA	TRBJ2-7	CASSPTGLRPFYEQYF	TGTGCCAGTAGCCCGACGGGGCTACGCCCTTTTTACGAGCAGTACTTC
NA	TRBV7-2	NA	TRBJ2-5	CASSLVGGETQYF	TGTGCCAGCAGCTTAGTCGGCGGGGAGACCCAGTACTTC
NA	TRBV29-1	NA	TRBJ2-1	CSVDPRGQYNEQFF	TGCAGCGTTGACCCCCGGGGGCAATACAATGAGCAGTTCTTC
NA	TRBV19	NA	TRBJ1-6	CASSTGKSPLHF	TGTGCCAGTAGTACCGGAAAGTCACCCCTCCACTTT
NA	TRBV5-6	NA	TRBJ1-5	CASSLFNQPQHF	TGTGCCAGCAGCTTATTTAATCAGCCCCAGCATTTT
TRBD1	TRBV4-1	NA	TRBJ1-2	CASSQGYDRGHGYTF	TGCGCCAGCAGCCAGGGTTACGACAGGGGTCACGGCTACACCTTC
TRBD1	TRBV7-7	NA	TRBJ2-7	CASSLGTGVDEQYF	TGTGCTAGCAGCTTAGGGACAGGGGTGGACGAGCAGTACTTC
NA	TRBV7-2	NA	TRBJ2-4	CASSLAWDLTAWNF	TGTGCCAGCAGCTTGGCCTGGGACCTAACCGCTTGGAACTTC
TRBD1	TRBV28	NA	TRBJ2-7	CASRGQGAWEQYF	TGTGCCAGCCGGGGACAGGGGGCCTGGGAGCAGTACTTC
TRBD2	TRBV15	NA	TRBJ2-1	CATSRGRGGPLNEQFF	TGTGCCACCAGCAGGGGACGGGGGGGCCCTTTGAATGAGCAGTTCTTC
NA	TRBV18	few	TRBJ2-7	CASSELDEQYF	TGTGCCAGCTCAGAACTCGACGAGCAGTACTTC
NA	TRBV6-5	NA	TRBJ1-3	CASRPNSVSGNTIYF	TGTGCCAGCAGGCCCAACAGCGTTTCTGGAAACACCATATATTTT
NA	TRBV5-4	NA	TRBJ2-1	CASSLGGVGGRHREQFF	TGTGCCAGCAGCTTGGGAGGGGTCGGGGGGCGCCATCGGGAGCAGTTCTTC
NA	TRBV5-1	NA	TRBJ1-1	CASSYDPGTEAFF	TGCGCCAGCAGCTATGATCCGGGCACTGAAGCTTTCTTT
TRBD2	TRBV18	NA	TRBJ2-2	CASSPPSGGASAGELFF	TGTGCCAGCTCACCACCTAGCGGGGGGGCCTCTGCCGGGGAGCTGTTTTTT
NA	TRBV6-5	NA	TRBJ1-1	CASRAGGPNTEAFF	TGTGCCAGCAGGGCGGGGGGCCCGAACACTGAAGCTTTCTTT
NA	TRBV9	NA	TRBJ1-2	CASSVGPSADYGYTF	TGTGCCAGCAGCGTAGGCCCCTCTGCGGACTATGGCTACACCTTC
TRBD2	TRBV4-1	NA	TRBJ2-1	CASSQVGGGTRPYNEQFF	TGCGCCAGCAGCCAAGTGGGAGGGGGGACTAGACCCTACAATGAGCAGTTCTTC
NA	TRBV7-6	few	TRBJ2-1	CASSLVSGEQFF	TGTGCCAGCAGCTTAGTGTCGGGTGAGCAGTTCTTC
TRBD1	TRBV7-2	NA	TRBJ2-4	CASSPDPTGNIQYF	TGTGCCAGCAGCCCAGACCCGACAGGGAACATTCAGTACTTC
NA	TRBV5-1	once	TRBJ2-7	CASSFGGTTYEQYF	TGCGCCAGCAGCTTTGGAGGGACCACCTACGAGCAGTACTTC
TRBD1	TRBV28	NA	TRBJ1-6	CAGSDRGSSYNSPLHF	TGTGCCGGATCGGACAGGGGCAGCTCCTATAATTCACCCCTCCACTTT
NA	TRBV18	few	TRBJ1-1	CASSPPQTGNTEAFF	TGTGCCAGCTCACCACCTCAGACGGGGAACACTGAAGCTTTCTTT
NA	TRBV5-1	NA	TRBJ1-6	CASSFTVQGDRSPLHF	TGCGCCAGCAGCTTCACCGTACAAGGGGATAGGTCACCCCTCCACTTT
NA	TRBV29-1	NA	TRBJ2-1	CSVETGHTVYNEQFF	TGCAGCGTTGAGACGGGACATACAGTCTACAATGAGCAGTTCTTC
NA	TRBV18	NA	TRBJ2-2	CASSPPTNTGELFF	TGTGCCAGCTCACCTCCTACGAACACCGGGGAGCTGTTTTTT
NA	TRBV19	NA	TRBJ2-7	CASSSGVVGTRYEQYF	TGTGCCAGTAGTAGCGGTGTGGTGGGGACAAGGTACGAGCAGTACTTC
TRBD1	TRBV5-1	NA	TRBJ2-2	CASSLAAGGSGELFF	TGCGCCAGCAGCTTGGCGGCAGGGGGATCCGGGGAGCTGTTTTTT
NA	TRBV6-1	once	TRBJ1-4	CASSAGGWAHEKLFF	TGTGCCAGCAGTGCTGGCGGGTGGGCCCATGAAAAACTGTTTTTT
TRBD1	TRBV5-1	NA	TRBJ1-5	CASSLDGQGGNQPQHF	TGCGCCAGCAGCTTGGACGGACAGGGAGGAAATCAGCCCCAGCATTTT